Below, one T cell receptor (beta chain) is given with its context. Germline V gene data show CDR1 as SGHAT and CDR2 as FQNNGV. The CDR3 extends over 17 amino acids. Each CD8+ T cell subset was flow-sorted in triplicate. Every sort contained 300,000 cells. Libraries were UMI-labeled 5' RACE TRB cDNA. TCRdb re-called the 5' RACE reads and catalogs CDR3 proteins one per entry, DNA excluded. The sample data list approximately 56,000 distinct CDR3 sequences. This sample stems from a study of CXCR3-negative and CXCR3-positive naive CD8 T cells. The overall study: There were 120 million to 150 million TRB reads altogether, and each library had about 1.5 +/- 0.3 million of them.

The chain links TRBV11-2 to TRBJ2-3; TCRdb picks TRBD1, but there is no DNA to check that call. The sequencing sample was made of naive CXCR3- CD8+ T cells from blood. Noted subset: CD45RO-CCR7+CD27+CD95- naive CD8+ T cells lacking CXCR3 (TNR3-). This receptor was taken from a human donor in good health. Some clones in this sample may be carry-over from other donors' samples. The CDR3: CASSARPQGASTDTQYF.